In this sample, the clone carrying this T cell receptor beta chain turned up many times. Its antigen is as yet unknown. This sample stems from a study of prognosis after radiotherapy for stage I lung cancer. The overall study: In the span from early 2018 to early 2019, stage I non-small cell lung cancer patients were enrolled. Among the enrolled patients, fourteen had newly diagnosed primary stage I lung tumors, while five had oligometastatic NSCLC following surgical resection of the primary tumor. Study-level findings and limits: Reportedly, metastasis status was linked to differences in TRBV and TRBJ usage frequencies.

Starting from genomic DNA, TCR beta CDR3 was amplified through two-round multiplex PCR. Amplification during the initial PCR round employed primers specific to each TRBV and TRBJ gene. Each CDR3 protein gets one entry after TCRdb re-called the multiplex PCR reads with MiXCR. The sample has approximately 20,000 distinct CDR3 sequences, approximately 45% seen once. The authors drew roughly 6 milliliters of peripheral blood at each of two time points. This TCR was sampled from a donor over 45 with non-small cell lung cancer. The sequencing here drew on PBMCs, taken before or after stereotactic body radiation therapy (not recorded which).

As DNA, the CDR3 is TGTGCCAGCTCTCAAGGGACGCCGAGGACTGAAGCTTTCTTT. This encodes CASSQGTPRTEAFF. The V call is TRBV18, the J call TRBJ1-1, with D perhaps TRBD1 (5 bases). CDR1 is KGHSH, CDR2 LQKENI, per germline. CDR3 length equals 14 residues. V shed 6 bases and J shed 5 bases, with 16 bases lying between them.